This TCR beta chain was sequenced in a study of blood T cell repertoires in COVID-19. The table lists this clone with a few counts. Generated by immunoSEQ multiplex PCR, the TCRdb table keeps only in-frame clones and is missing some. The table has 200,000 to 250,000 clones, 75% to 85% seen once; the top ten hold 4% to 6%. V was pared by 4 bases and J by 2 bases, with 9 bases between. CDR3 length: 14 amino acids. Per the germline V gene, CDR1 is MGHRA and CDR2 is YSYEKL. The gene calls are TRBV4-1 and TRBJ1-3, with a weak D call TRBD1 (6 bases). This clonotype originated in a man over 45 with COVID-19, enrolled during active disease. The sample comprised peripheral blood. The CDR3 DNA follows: TGCGCCAGCAGCCTTAACAGGGCTGGAAACACCATATATTTT. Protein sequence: CASSLNRAGNTIYF.